This T cell receptor (beta chain) was captured by sequencing in a study of OX40 agonist ivuxolimab in advanced cancers. Study-level findings and limits: CD4+ and CD8+ blood T cells expanded clonally by week 6 at 0.1 to 3.0 mg/kg.

TCRdb's copy holds only in-frame clones and misses some; the assay was immunoSEQ multiplex PCR. In the table there are some 64,000 clones, about 83% of which are singletons. The V end was cut by 5 bases, the J end by 1 base, with 15 bases between. CDR3 length: 15 residues. From germline, CDR1 is MDHEN and CDR2 SYDVKM. Autoimmune disease history or systemic immunosuppression barred patients. About this clone itself: The antigen is unknown.

The chain employs TRBV28 and TRBJ2-7; no clear D gene. Specimen: CD4+ or CD8+ T cells sorted from blood, collected in a trial of the OX40 agonist ivuxolimab. The source of this sequence is an adult with an advanced solid tumor such as melanoma, head and neck, liver or kidney cancer. CDR3 bases: TGTGCCAGCAGTCCCCCTGGGTCTTTTTCCTACGAGCAGTACTTC. This translates into CASSPPGSFSYEQYF.